This T cell receptor (beta chain) was documented in a study of blood T cell repertoires in COVID-19. The overall study: Sites in the United States, Italy and Spain provided acute and convalescent COVID-19 samples. Sample material is recorded as cDNA or gDNA derived from T cells, B-cell-depleted T cells, or PBMCs.

Original analysis: For nucleated cells, counts were estimated from reference gene primer amplification. Generated by immunoSEQ multiplex PCR, the TCRdb table keeps only in-frame clones and is missing some. The DNA gave D and trimming, while V, J and clone size come from that table. The sample consists of about 100,000 clones, roughly 83% of them appearing once. The CDR3 has 15 amino acids. Per germline, CDR1 SGHRS and CDR2 YFSETQ. V shed 4 bases, J shed 5 bases, and the junction held 9 bases outside the gene matches. This sequence was found in a woman aged 60-70 years with acute or convalescent COVID-19. What was sequenced was peripheral blood. V is TRBV5-1 and J is TRBJ2-3; 8 nucleotides line up with TRBD1. This CDR3 is CASSAQNTGGDTQYF. CDR3 DNA: TGCGCCAGCAGCGCACAAAATACAGGGGGAGATACGCAGTATTTT.